This T cell receptor (beta chain) was observed in a study of blood T cell repertoires in COVID-19. Study as a whole: PBMCs, B-cell-depleted T cells, or T cells provided the cDNA or gDNA that made up the material.

Clones were sequenced by immunoSEQ multiplex PCR, and TCRdb holds only the in-frame ones, with some missing. The sample consists of about 200,000 clones, roughly 90% of them appearing once. This CDR3 comprises 15 residues. CDR1 is LGHNT, CDR2 FRNRAP, per germline. V lost 1 base and J lost 4, with 13 bases in between. The clonotype comes from a man between 18 and 29 years old with active or convalescent COVID-19. The sequencing input was peripheral blood. The chain recombines TRBV12-5 with TRBJ1-2; TRBD1 might be the D (5 bases). In DNA, the CDR3 is TGTGCTAGTGGTTTGGCTTACAGGAAGTCCTATGGCTACACCTTC. Protein: CASGLAYRKSYGYTF.